What follows describes a single TCR beta chain. This specimen comes from a study of T cell changes during pregnancy in multiple sclerosis. Assay: immunoSEQ multiplex PCR; the TCRdb copy retains only in-frame clones and omits some. The data contain about 68,000 clones, about 92% of them singletons. Germline CDR1 SGDLS, CDR2 YYNGEE. V shed 0 bases and J shed 4 bases, with 11 bases lying between them. This CDR3 is built from 15 residues. The receptor was isolated from a female donor in good health, enrolled as a control in a pregnancy study. Sample: peripheral blood, taken in the second trimester of pregnancy. This chain links TRBV9 with TRBJ2-1, with TRBD2 as a possible D gene (5 bases). CDR3 protein: CASSVDSVPYNEQFF. DNA of the CDR3: TGTGCCAGCAGCGTAGATAGCGTCCCTTACAATGAGCAGTTCTTC.